Each of the 22 T cell receptor beta chains below was sequenced from the same sample in a study of T cell responses to AZD1222 COVID-19 vaccine (dated by TCRdb to the early 2020s). The time point label on this specimen signifies: baseline before first vaccination. Libraries came from the immunoSEQ multiplex PCR assay. This immuneACCESS table, as held by TCRdb, lists in-frame sequences with V and J called but not all clones. Of the missing ones, under half trace to an unresolved V gene in checked studies; the others have no known cause. The sample table holds around 100,000 clones, of which 90% to 95% were seen once. The leading ten clones occupy 45% of the sample. Material: peripheral blood, obtained on day 0 of AZD1222 vaccination. Source of these receptors: an adult in good health.

This sequence joins TRBV6-1 and TRBJ2-5; 7 nucleotides line up with TRBD2. The CDR3 runs to 16 residues. V was pared by 4 bases and J by 2 bases, with 10 bases of the junction left unmatched. In germline, CDR1 is MNHNS, CDR2 SASEGT. In DNA, the CDR3 is TGTGCCAGCAGTGTTGCGAGCGGGGCGGGGCAAGAGACCCAGTACTTC. The encoded protein is CASSVASGAGQETQYF.

A remark on this clone: One end of the junction is discordant with germline, which a read error may explain. The chain employs TRBV15 and TRBJ1-1, with unresolved D. The germline V gene has CDR1 LNHNV and CDR2 YYDKDF (reference sequence). This CDR3 spans 12 amino acids. The DNA of the CDR3 is TGTGCCACCGGCAGGATGAACACTGAAGCTTTCTTT. The encoded protein is CATGRMNTEAFF.

V and J are TRBV14 and TRBJ2-7, with 10 bases matching TRBD2. Trimming cost V 1 base and J 3 bases; bases outside gene matches: 9. Germline assignment: CDR1 SGHDN and CDR2 FVKESK. The CDR3 contains 17 residues. CDR3 residues: CASSQVTSGRALYEQYF. CDR3 DNA: TGTGCCAGCAGCCAAGTTACGAGCGGGAGGGCACTCTACGAGCAGTACTTC.

The genes are TRBV5-1 and TRBJ2-1, with TRBD2 as a possible D gene (5 bases). The germline CDR1 and CDR2 sequences are SGHRS and YFSETQ. The CDR3 totals 13 residues. V was clipped by 7 bases and J by 16 bases, with 24 bases between them. The CDR3 DNA reads as TGCGCCAGCGTGGGTGAGGGCGGGTATACGCAATTCTTC. It codes for CASVGEGGYTQFF.

The chain links TRBV6-2 or TRBV6-3 to TRBJ2-1, with 11 bases matching TRBD2. Germline V gene data show CDR1 as MNHEY and CDR2 as SVGEGT. The CDR3 has 15 residues. V gave up 4 bases and J gave up 7 bases; unmatched junction bases: 6. In nucleotides, the CDR3 is TGTGCCAGCAGTTCAGGGACTAGCGGAAAAAATGAGCAGTTCTTC. Its translation is CASSSGTSGKNEQFF.

The chain links TRBV19 to TRBJ2-3; D uncertain. Per germline, CDR1 LNHDA and CDR2 SQIVND (reference sequence). V gave up 3 bases and J gave up 2 bases, with 15 bases separating them. This CDR3 spans 16 amino acids. Here the CDR3 reads CASSMETLLATDTQYF. The CDR3 nucleotides read TGTGCCAGTAGTATGGAGACCCTCCTCGCCACAGATACGCAGTATTTT.

In its sample, this clone was seen once. The chain uses TRBV7-2 and TRBJ2-3; D ambiguous. The V end lost 5 bases, the J end lost 1 base, and 4 bases lay between the germline ends. Germline values: CDR1 SGHTA, CDR2 FQGNSA. This CDR3 region has 12 residues. CDR3 in DNA: TGTGCCAGCAGCCCTCGCACAGATACGCAGTATTTT. Amino acid sequence: CASSPRTDTQYF.

The rearrangement joins TRBV5-1 to TRBJ1-1; 9 bases match TRBD1. The ends lost 3 bases at V and 11 bases at J; junction bases unmatched: 11. This CDR3 comprises 14 residues. Germline-derived CDR1 and CDR2 are SGHRS and YFSETQ. CDR3 nucleotides: TGCGCCAGCAGCTGGGAGACAGGGGGGAGTGACGCTTTCTTT. Translating gives CASSWETGGSDAFF.

V is TRBV7-2 and J is TRBJ1-5; D ambiguous. CDR3 size: 14 residues. Germline loops: CDR1 SGHTA, CDR2 FQGNSA. V dropped 6 bases and J dropped 2 bases, with 11 bases sitting between them. The CDR3 loop is CASSRVIGNQPQHF. For the CDR3, the DNA is TGTGCCAGCAGTCGTGTTATAGGCAATCAGCCCCAGCATTTT.

The chain joins TRBV7-3 to TRBJ2-3, with D maybe TRBD2 (5 bases). This CDR3 is 18 amino acids long. Germline V CDR1 and CDR2: SGHTA, FQGTGA. V was clipped by 11 bases and J by 3 bases, with 30 bases between them. In nucleotides, the CDR3 is TGTGCCTCATACTTAAGGCCGGGGAAAGTAAGGGTGACAGATACGCAGTATTTT. Translated, it gives CASYLRPGKVRVTDTQYF.

The CDR3 nucleotides are TGTGCCAGCAGTCACCTGGGGAACACTGAAGCTTTCTTT. Its protein product is CASSHLGNTEAFF. V and J are TRBV6-5 and TRBJ1-1; D remains ambiguous. CDR1 is MNHEY and CDR2 is SVGAGI in the germline V gene. This CDR3 has 13 amino acids. The V gene lost 5 bases and the J gene lost 1 base, with 8 bases spanning the gap.

The gene calls are TRBV28 and TRBJ2-7; 9 nucleotides align to TRBD2. The germline CDR1 and CDR2 sequences are MDHEN and SYDVKM. CDR3 length: 14 amino acids. V was clipped by 7 bases and J by 2 bases; unmatched bases: 6. DNA of the CDR3: TGTGCCAGCACCTTGCTAGCGGGGACCTACGAGCAGTACTTC. Its protein product is CASTLLAGTYEQYF.

The chain has TRBV5-1 and TRBJ1-2; 8 nucleotides line up with TRBD1. The CDR3 consists of 13 residues. Germline V gives CDR1 SGHRS, CDR2 YFSETQ. V lost 4 bases to trimming and J lost 8 bases; unmatched junction nucleotides: 7. CDR3 loop: CASSVRTGQGYTF. For the CDR3, the DNA is TGCGCCAGCAGCGTTAGGACAGGGCAAGGCTACACCTTC.

Remarks on this clone: The germline gene is not matched at one end of the junction; a read error may be the cause. V is TRBV28 and J is TRBJ1-2, with 9 bases matching TRBD1. The CDR3 is 13 residues long. CDR1 MDHEN and CDR2 SYDVKM come from the germline V gene. CDR3 in amino acids: CASSAGTGLSQYF. The DNA of the CDR3 is TGTGCCAGCAGCGCCGGGACAGGGTTATCCCAATACTTC.

V is TRBV6-5 and J is TRBJ1-1, with 7 bases that match TRBD1. The CDR3 covers 14 residues. Per germline, CDR1 MNHEY and CDR2 SVGAGI. V lost 7 bases and J lost 3; bases outside the gene matches: 8. The CDR3, as DNA: TGTGCCAGCAAAGGTAGACAGGGATACACTGAAGCTTTCTTT. Protein: CASKGRQGYTEAFF.

The gene calls are TRBV30 and TRBJ2-4; D is undetermined. The V and J ends lost 0 bases and 3 bases respectively, with 9 bases between them. The CDR3 extends over 14 amino acids. The germline gives CDR1 GTSNPN, CDR2 SVGIG (reference sequence). Written as DNA, the CDR3 is TGTGCCTGGAGTGTACCTGGCCACAAAAACATTCAGTACTTC. This sequence encodes CAWSVPGHKNIQYF.

To note about this clone: The sample carries other DNA sequences with the same CDR3. The chain employs TRBV10-3 and TRBJ2-7, with TRBD1 matching over 7 bases. Germline CDR1 and CDR2: ENHRY and SYGVKD. This CDR3 has 14 amino acids. The ends lost 0 bases at V and 2 bases at J; junction bases unmatched: 1. The CDR3 protein is CAISESGTAYEQYF. The CDR3, as DNA: TGTGCCATCAGTGAGTCAGGGACAGCCTACGAGCAGTACTTC.

V gene TRBV7-8 combines with J gene TRBJ2-1; 9 bases line up with TRBD2. V dropped 1 base and J dropped 5; count of bases not matched to a gene: 6. The CDR3 totals 16 residues. Germline CDR1 reads SGHVS; CDR2 reads FQNEAQ. The CDR3 DNA sequence: TGTGCCAGCAGCTTAGGACCAGCGGGGGGTGACAATGAGCAGTTCTTC. It encodes CASSLGPAGGDNEQFF.

The chain has TRBV7-3 and TRBJ2-1; possible D gene TRBD2, 6 bases. The CDR3 totals 14 residues. The V gene lost 5 bases and the J gene lost 3 bases, with 11 bases spanning the gap. Germline assignment: CDR1 SGHTA and CDR2 FQGTGA. Here the CDR3 DNA reads TGTGCCAGCAGCCCCGGGACTCTCTACAATGAGCAGTTCTTC. The encoded protein is CASSPGTLYNEQFF.

This chain joins TRBV4-3 and TRBJ2-7; possible D gene TRBD2, 6 bases. From germline, CDR1 is LGHNA and CDR2 YSLEER. This CDR3 has 16 amino acids. V gave up 5 bases and J gave up 6 bases, with 23 bases separating them. DNA of the CDR3: TGCGCCAGCAGCTACACATCGGGACTCTCGGGCGGCGAGCAGTACTTC. This gives the protein CASSYTSGLSGGEQYF.

The chain carries TRBV5-4 and TRBJ2-7; 13 bases are shared with TRBD2. CDR3 size: 15 residues. V lost 4 bases and J lost 4; bases outside the gene matches: 5. Germline V CDR1 and CDR2: SGHNT, YYREEE (reference sequence). CDR3 bases: TGTGCCAGCAGCATGGGACTAGCGGGATTGTACGAGCAGTACTTC. Protein sequence: CASSMGLAGLYEQYF.

The rearrangement joins TRBV24-1 to TRBJ2-3; 8 nucleotides agree with TRBD2. The CDR3 is 19 amino acids. Germline CDR1 is KGHDR and CDR2 is SFDVKD. With 2 bases clipped from V and 0 bases from J, the junction kept 12 bases outside the gene matches. This CDR3 reads CATSDSRFSGTPSTDTQYF. CDR3 nucleotide sequence: TGTGCCACCAGTGATTCCCGGTTTAGCGGGACCCCTAGCACAGATACGCAGTATTTT.